These 30 T cell receptor beta chains were all obtained from the same sample, sequenced in a study of T-cell reconstitution after alpha-beta-depleted transplantation in children. Library preparation (for TCRbeta) was performed with unique molecular identifiers. TCRdb redid the calling of the PCR reads with MiXCR, one entry per CDR3 protein. Of 200,000 to 300,000 distinct CDR3 sequences detected, 12% appear once; the ten largest clones hold about 2.6%. The sample was PBMCs from the stem cell graft donor, taken from the stem cell graft. The receptor set was obtained from a human donor who donated a stem cell graft to a child with acute lymphoblastic leukemia.

This clonotype was recorded many times. The V and J genes are TRBV29-1 and TRBJ1-2; D is possibly TRBD1 (6 bases). This CDR3 has 11 amino acids. Trimming took 4 bases from V and 7 from J, leaving 10 bases between them. CDR1 and CDR2 (germline): SQVTM, ANQGSEA. The CDR3 DNA follows: TGCAGCGTTGGTCAACAGGGTGGCTACACCTTC. Its protein is CSVGQQGGYTF.

This clonotype came up many times. The chain has TRBV3-1 and TRBJ1-2, with a weak D call TRBD1 (6 bases). The V end lost 2 bases, the J end lost 8 bases, and 12 bases lay between the germline ends. Germline CDR1 LGHDT, CDR2 YNNKEL (reference sequence). The CDR3 length is 13 residues. In DNA, the CDR3 is TGTGCCAGCAGCCAAAGGGCAGGGGAGGGCTACACCTTC. Protein product: CASSQRAGEGYTF.

This clonotype was counted many times. This chain joins TRBV10-3 and TRBJ2-7; the D call may be TRBD1 or TRBD2 (7 bases each). V was clipped by 5 bases and J by 1 base, with 9 bases between them. Germline V gene lookup returns CDR1 ENHRY and CDR2 SYGVKD. CDR3 size: 13 residues. In DNA, the CDR3 is TGTGCCATCAGTCAGGGGGGGTCCTACGAGCAGTACTTC. Translated: CAISQGGSYEQYF.

This clonotype was seen many times. The rearrangement links TRBV7-9 to TRBJ2-3; 8 bases agree with TRBD2. The ends lost 1 base at V and 2 bases at J; junction bases unmatched: 2. The CDR3 extends over 15 amino acids. CDR1 SEHNR and CDR2 FQNEAQ come from the germline V gene (reference sequence). CDR3 sequence (DNA): TGTGCCAGCAGCTTAGTGCGGGGGGCCACAGATACGCAGTATTTT. Its protein is CASSLVRGATDTQYF.

This clonotype was seen repeatedly, ten times or more. The genes are TRBV12-3 or TRBV12-4 and TRBJ2-3; maybe TRBD2 (7 bases). The V end was cut by 6 bases, the J end by 4 bases, with 20 bases between. The CDR3 runs 16 residues. CDR3 in amino acids: CASREQGRGAADTQYF. The CDR3, as DNA: TGTGCCAGCAGGGAACAAGGCCGGGGGGCGGCAGATACGCAGTATTTT.

This clonotype was seen ten or more times. The genes are TRBV29-1 and TRBJ2-3; 8 bases match TRBD2. CDR3 size: 14 residues. The ends lost 2 bases at V and 6 bases at J; junction bases unmatched: 7. Germline CDR1 reads SQVTM; CDR2 reads ANQGSEA. The CDR3 sequence: CSVELRGGYDTQYF. DNA for the CDR3: TGCAGCGTTGAACTTCGGGGGGGGTATGATACGCAGTATTTT.

This clonotype was seen many times. The chain is built from TRBV5-1 and TRBJ2-5; the D is unclear. The CDR3 is 13 residues long. CDR1 SGHRS and CDR2 YFSETQ come from the germline V gene. The V end was cut by 1 base, the J end by 1 base, with 5 bases between. The CDR3 protein is CASSLTPQETQYF. CDR3 nucleotide sequence: TGCGCCAGCAGCTTGACACCCCAAGAGACCCAGTACTTC.

The chain has TRBV5-4 and TRBJ1-1; TRBD1 might be the D (5 bases). This CDR3 is 15 amino acids long. Germline CDR1 SGHNT, CDR2 YYREEE (reference sequence). The V gene lost 4 bases and the J gene lost 1 base, with 14 bases spanning the gap. In nucleotides, the CDR3 is TGTGCCAGCAGCCCCGAGACAGACGGGAACACTGAAGCTTTCTTT. Its translation is CASSPETDGNTEAFF.

This clonotype has a count of ten or more. The chain combines TRBV10-3 with TRBJ2-7, with 9 bases aligning to TRBD2. There are 14 residues in the CDR3. Germline CDR1 ENHRY, CDR2 SYGVKD. V dropped 5 bases and J dropped 4; count of bases not matched to a gene: 6. CDR3 region: CAISSSGSRYEQYF. The CDR3 DNA follows: TGTGCCATCAGTAGTAGCGGGAGTAGATACGAGCAGTACTTC.

The chain joins TRBV6-5 to TRBJ1-6; 8 positions agree with TRBD1. With V trimmed by 2 bases and J by 7 bases, 4 bases remained unmatched. The germline CDR1 and CDR2 sequences are MNHEY and SVGAGI. This CDR3 region has 15 residues. The CDR3 loop is CASSYTGTGNSPLHF. CDR3 coding DNA: TGTGCCAGCAGTTACACCGGGACAGGCAATTCACCCCTCCACTTT.

This clonotype was counted ten times or more. The V and J genes are TRBV5-1 and TRBJ2-1, with unresolved D. The germline gives CDR1 SGHRS, CDR2 YFSETQ. The CDR3 loop spans 15 amino acids. V lost 0 bases, J lost 2 bases, and 9 bases lay in between. The CDR3 reads CASSLEIRTYNEQFF. The CDR3 DNA sequence: TGCGCCAGCAGCTTGGAAATCCGGACCTACAATGAGCAGTTCTTC.

This clonotype has at least ten counts. The chain uses TRBV12-3 or TRBV12-4 and TRBJ1-1; a possible D gene is TRBD1 (5 bases). V was shortened by 2 bases and J by 4 bases, with 8 bases between the two germline ends. The CDR3 has 13 residues. CDR3: CASSLLGATEAFF. The DNA for the CDR3 is TGTGCCAGCAGTTTATTAGGGGCCACTGAAGCTTTCTTT.

The table lists this clonotype with many counts. The CDR3 sequence: CASSSYPGAGSYEQYF. Written as DNA, the CDR3 is TGTGCCAGCAGCTCTTACCCAGGGGCTGGCTCCTACGAGCAGTACTTC. V and J are TRBV7-2 and TRBJ2-7, with D possibly matching TRBD1 (6 bases). The CDR3 is 16 residues long. Germline lookup yields CDR1 SGHTA and CDR2 FQGNSA. V was shortened by 4 bases and J by 0 bases, with 16 bases between the two germline ends.

The chain couples TRBV6-5 to TRBJ1-6, with 8 bases that match TRBD1. V lost 4 bases and J lost 7; bases outside the gene matches: 12. The CDR3 is made up of 17 amino acids. CDR1 MNHEY and CDR2 SVGAGI come from the germline V gene. CDR3 sequence reads: CASSSLYMTGENSPLHF. For the CDR3, the DNA is TGTGCCAGCAGTTCGCTTTATATGACAGGGGAGAATTCACCCCTCCACTTT.

This clonotype was picked up many times. The rearrangement joins TRBV5-1 to TRBJ2-1, with D unresolved. Germline-derived CDR1 and CDR2 are SGHRS and YFSETQ. The V end was cut by 0 bases, the J end by 0 bases, with 10 bases between. The CDR3 extends over 16 amino acids. The CDR3 nucleotides read TGCGCCAGCAGCTTGGGTCGGGTGAGCTCCTACAATGAGCAGTTCTTC. It yields the protein CASSLGRVSSYNEQFF.

With respect to this clonotype: One end of the junction is discordant with germline, which a read error may explain. The chain uses TRBV20-1 and TRBJ2-3; D is uncertain. The germline gives CDR1 DFQATT, CDR2 SNEGSKA (reference sequence). This CDR3 has 17 amino acids. CDR3 DNA: TGCAGTGCTAGAGATCTTATAGTTCGGCAGAGCACCGATACGCAGTATTTT. This codes for CSARDLIVRQSTDTQYF.

This clonotype has a count of ten or more. V and J are TRBV12-3 or TRBV12-4 and TRBJ1-6; 8 bases fit TRBD1. V lost 5 bases and J lost 10; bases outside the gene matches: 7. The CDR3 has 14 residues. The CDR3, as DNA: TGTGCCAGCAGTCGACAGGGGCCGAAGTCACCCCTCCACTTT. Translated, it gives CASSRQGPKSPLHF.

The sample holds many counts of this clonotype. V usage is TRBV5-5 and J usage is TRBJ1-1; D uncertain. Per the germline V gene, CDR1 is SGHKS and CDR2 is YYEKEE (reference sequence). The V and J ends lost 2 bases and 8 bases respectively, with 19 bases between them. The CDR3 consists of 15 residues. This CDR3 is CASSLSQALSPEAFF. DNA for the CDR3: TGTGCCAGCAGCTTATCACAAGCCCTCTCCCCCGAAGCTTTCTTT.

In this sample, this clonotype turned up a few times. The chain uses TRBV5-4 and TRBJ2-2, with D perhaps TRBD1 or TRBD2 (5 bases each). Trimming cost V 2 bases and J 4 bases, with 9 bases left between them. The germline gives CDR1 SGHNT, CDR2 YYREEE (reference sequence). The length of the CDR3 is 14 residues. The CDR3 region has the DNA TGTGCCAGCAGCTTAAAGGGACGCACCGGGGAGCTGTTTTTT. It codes for CASSLKGRTGELFF.

The chain recombines TRBV10-3 with TRBJ2-7; D unresolved. V was shortened by 4 bases and J by 3 bases, with 10 bases between the two germline ends. Germline CDR1 ENHRY, CDR2 SYGVKD. The CDR3 is 13 amino acids. This chain's CDR3 is CAISVRQDYEQYF. The CDR3 DNA reads as TGTGCCATCAGTGTTCGCCAAGACTACGAGCAGTACTTC.

The chain employs TRBV5-4 and TRBJ2-3; D is unclear. In germline, CDR1 is SGHNT, CDR2 YYREEE (reference sequence). This CDR3 comprises 13 residues. The V gene lost 1 base and the J gene lost 4 bases, with 7 bases spanning the gap. CDR3 residues: CASSLSSADTQYF. Here the CDR3 DNA reads TGTGCCAGCAGCTTGTCATCCGCAGATACGCAGTATTTT. The full variable domain, with the rest looked up from reference TRBV5-4 and TRBJ2-3, is ETGVTQSPTHLIKTRGQQVTLRCSSQSGHNTVSWYQQALGQGPQFIFQYYREEENGRGNFPPRFSGLQFPNYSSELNVNALELDDSALYLCASSLSSADTQYFGPGTRLTVL.

The V gene is TRBV20-1, the J gene TRBJ1-2; D gene uncertain. Trimming shortened V by 5 bases and J by 0 bases, and 10 bases separated the two germline ends. Germline lookup yields CDR1 DFQATT and CDR2 SNEGSKA (reference sequence). The CDR3 spans 13 residues. The CDR3 loop reads CSAFGPSNYGYTF. CDR3 in DNA: TGCAGTGCTTTCGGACCGTCTAACTATGGCTACACCTTC.

This clonotype was seen a single time. An end of the junction does not agree with germline; a read error may underlie this. This chain uses TRBV7-7 with TRBJ2-1, with D perhaps matching TRBD2 (5 bases). Germline V gene lookup returns CDR1 SSHAT and CDR2 FNYEAQ (reference sequence). This CDR3 is built from 13 residues. The CDR3 sequence is CASSSLLGDEQFF. CDR3 coding DNA: TGTGCTAGCAGCTCACTACTAGGCGATGAGCAGTTCTTC.

At least ten counts were recorded for this clonotype. This chain links TRBV20-1 with TRBJ2-6, with 8 bases aligning to TRBD2. There are 18 residues in the CDR3. The germline V gene encodes CDR1 DFQATT and CDR2 SNEGSKA (reference sequence). Trimming cost V 0 bases and J 0 bases; bases outside gene matches: 7. CDR3 DNA sequence: TGCAGTGCTAGAGAAGAGACTAGCGCACTCTCTGGGGCCAACGTCCTGACTTTC. Amino acids: CSAREETSALSGANVLTF.

In this sample, this clonotype turned up many times. The chain combines TRBV7-9 with TRBJ2-3, with D unresolved. CDR1 SEHNR and CDR2 FQNEAQ come from the germline V gene (reference sequence). This CDR3 has 17 amino acids. V dropped 6 bases and J dropped 0 bases, with 19 bases sitting between them. CDR3 DNA sequence: TGTGCCAGCAGTCCTCCTCATCCCACAGACAGCACAGATACGCAGTATTTT. Protein: CASSPPHPTDSTDTQYF.

A note on this clonotype: This may arise from a read error, as a much more abundant clone is one base away. This rearrangement joins TRBV2 to TRBJ1-3; 7 bases line up with TRBD1. The germline V gene encodes CDR1 SNHLY and CDR2 FYNNEI. With V trimmed by 8 bases and J by 2 bases, 6 bases remained unmatched. The CDR3 runs to 14 residues. CDR3 nucleotide sequence: TGTGCCAGCCCGGACAGGAAACCTGGAAACACCATATATTTT. Protein product: CASPDRKPGNTIYF.

This clonotype was observed a few times. The J gene is TRBJ2-3, the V gene TRBV7-2; the D is unclear. Between the trimmed V and J ends, which lost 1 base and 3 bases, there was a span of 14 bases. From germline, CDR1 is SGHTA and CDR2 FQGNSA. The CDR3 runs 16 residues. The CDR3 DNA is TGTGCCAGCAGCTTAGAGGGTCAAATTGGGACAGATACGCAGTATTTT. It yields the protein CASSLEGQIGTDTQYF.

This clonotype has ten or more counts. V is TRBV5-1 and J is TRBJ1-1, with TRBD1 as a possible D gene (5 bases). The CDR3 spans 14 residues. Between the trimmed V and J ends, which lost 1 base and 4 bases, there was a span of 11 bases. In germline, CDR1 is SGHRS, CDR2 YFSETQ. The CDR3 DNA follows: TGCGCCAGCAGCTTGCATATCGGGGGCACTGAAGCTTTCTTT. This gives the protein CASSLHIGGTEAFF. Based on the CDR3 plus reference TRBV5-1 and TRBJ1-1, the full variable domain is KAGVTQTPRYLIKTRGQQVTLSCSPISGHRSVSWYQQTPGQGLQFLFEYFSETQRNKGNFPGRFSGRQFSNSRSEMNVSTLELGDSALYLCASSLHIGGTEAFFGQGTRLTVV.

The table lists this clonotype with many counts. The J gene is TRBJ1-1, the V gene TRBV12-3 or TRBV12-4; D possibly corresponds to TRBD1 (5 bases). This CDR3 has 14 residues. Trimming left V 8 bases short and J 4 bases short, with 17 bases between. This CDR3 is CASGGSWGITEAFF. The CDR3 nucleotides read TGTGCCAGCGGGGGGTCATGGGGGATCACTGAAGCTTTCTTT.

This clonotype has at least ten counts. This sequence joins TRBV9 and TRBJ1-6; D is ambiguous. This CDR3 is 13 amino acids long. V was clipped by 4 bases and J by 6 bases, with 8 bases between them. The germline CDR1 and CDR2 sequences are SGDLS and YYNGEE. DNA for the CDR3: TGTGCCAGCAGCCTTGACCCTAATTCACCCCTCCACTTT. Translation: CASSLDPNSPLHF.